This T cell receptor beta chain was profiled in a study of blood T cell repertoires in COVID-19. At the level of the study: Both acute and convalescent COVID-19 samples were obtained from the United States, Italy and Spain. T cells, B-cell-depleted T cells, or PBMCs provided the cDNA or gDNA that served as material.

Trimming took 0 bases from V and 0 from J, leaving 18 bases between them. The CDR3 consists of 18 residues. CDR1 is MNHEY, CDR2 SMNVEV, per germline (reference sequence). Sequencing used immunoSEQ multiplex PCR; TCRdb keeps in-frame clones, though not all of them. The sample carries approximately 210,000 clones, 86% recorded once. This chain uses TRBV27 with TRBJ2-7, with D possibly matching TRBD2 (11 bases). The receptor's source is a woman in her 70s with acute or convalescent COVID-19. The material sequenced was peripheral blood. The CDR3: CASSLSGQGTSGSYEQYF. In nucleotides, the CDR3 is TGTGCCAGCAGTTTATCGGGACAGGGGACTAGCGGCTCCTACGAGCAGTACTTC.